The sequence of this TCR beta chain was determined in a study of sequential checkpoint blockade in melanoma. The V and J ends lost 2 bases and 9 bases respectively, with 9 bases between them. Germline CDR1 reads SGHDT; CDR2 reads YYEEEE. CDR3 length: 12 residues. Treatment denoted: randomized to nivolumab then ipilimumab (arm A) or the reverse (arm B). The assay was immunoSEQ multiplex PCR, and TCRdb's table has in-frame clones only and misses some. The profile shows 9,500 to 12,000 clones, 56% of them singletons. This TCR derives from a human donor with melanoma. The J gene is TRBJ2-1, the V gene TRBV5-6; D is uncertain. The source was CD8+ T cells sorted from blood (inferred from file names), collected from a patient given nivolumab and ipilimumab in sequence. The CDR3 loop reads CASSFGESEQFF. In nucleotides, the CDR3 is TGTGCCAGCAGCTTCGGTGAGTCTGAGCAGTTCTTC.